Listed here are 25 T cell receptor beta chains from one sample, sequenced in a study of cytomegalovirus exposure and HLA in healthy donors. Primers included in the PCR were 60 Vbeta and 13 Jbeta primers. TCRdb keeps only in-frame clones here, not all; method: immunoSEQ multiplex PCR. Seen here are around 150,000 clones, around 80% observed once, and the top ten hold 2% to 2.5%. The specimen was PBMCs. The receptors come from a boy younger than 10 in good health and CMV-seronegative.

This sequence joins TRBV27 and TRBJ2-3; D unresolved. This CDR3 has 12 residues. V was clipped by 2 bases and J by 12 bases, with 12 bases between them. Germline V gene sequence: CDR1 MNHEY, CDR2 SMNVEV (reference sequence). As DNA, the CDR3 is TGTGCCAGCAGTTTAAATTACCCAGTACAGTATTTT. This translates into CASSLNYPVQYF.

This clone was observed a handful of times. The CDR3 loop is CSVARGQSLNTEAFF. CDR3 DNA: TGCAGCGTTGCCCGGGGACAGAGTTTGAACACTGAAGCTTTCTTT. The chain is built from TRBV29-1 and TRBJ1-1, with 7 bases matching TRBD1. The CDR3 spans 15 residues. V lost 4 bases, J lost 0 bases, and 8 bases stayed unmatched. Germline V CDR1 and CDR2: SQVTM, ANQGSEA.

The V gene is TRBV11-2, the J gene TRBJ2-1, with a tentative D call TRBD2 (6 bases). CDR3 length: 19 amino acids. Between the trimmed V and J ends, which lost 1 base and 0 bases, there was a span of 19 bases. The germline V gene encodes CDR1 SGHAT and CDR2 FQNNGV. CDR3 nucleotide sequence: TGTGCCAGCAGCTTAGTCGAGGAGGGATGGTGGAGCTCCTACAATGAGCAGTTCTTC. It translates to CASSLVEEGWWSSYNEQFF. The full variable domain, completed using reference TRBV11-2 and TRBJ2-1, is EAGVAQSPRYKIIEKRQSVAFWCNPISGHATLYWYQQILGQGPKLLIQFQNNGVVDDSQLPKDRFSAERLKGVDSTLKIQPAKLEDSAVYLCASSLVEEGWWSSYNEQFFGPGTRLTVL.

In this sample, this clone turned up a few times. The V gene is TRBV14, the J gene TRBJ2-7; the D is unclear. Germline-derived CDR1 and CDR2 are SGHDN and FVKESK. V was cut by 5 bases and J by 3 bases, with 5 bases left in between. The CDR3 length is 11 residues. CDR3 DNA sequence: TGTGCCAGCAGCGAGAACTACGAGCAGTACTTC. This encodes CASSENYEQYF.

This chain joins TRBV5-1 and TRBJ2-3; D possibly corresponds to TRBD1 (6 bases). CDR1 is SGHRS and CDR2 is YFSETQ in the germline V gene. V was pared by 3 bases and J by 5 bases, with 13 bases between. The CDR3 length is 14 residues. CDR3 residues: CASSSQGSQDTQYF. Written as DNA, the CDR3 is TGCGCCAGCAGCTCTCAGGGGTCCCAAGATACGCAGTATTTT.

CDR3 coding DNA: TGTGCCAGCAGCGAGACAGGGGGCACCGGGGAGCTGTTTTTT. It is translated as CASSETGGTGELFF. This chain joins TRBV7-6 and TRBJ2-2, with 9 bases matching TRBD1. V shed 5 bases, J shed 4 bases, and the junction held 2 bases outside the gene matches. Germline V lookup: CDR1 SGHVS, CDR2 FNYEAQ. The CDR3 is made up of 14 amino acids.

The V and J genes are TRBV5-6 and TRBJ1-5; maybe TRBD1 (5 bases). This CDR3 spans 15 amino acids. Trimming stripped 4 bases from V and 4 bases from J, with 15 bases between. Germline V gene sequence: CDR1 SGHDT, CDR2 YYEEEE. The CDR3 nucleotides are TGTGCCAGCAGCCATTGGGTGGGGGGAAATCAGCCCCAGCATTTT. It is translated as CASSHWVGGNQPQHF.

The chain is built from TRBV6-5 and TRBJ2-1; 10 positions match TRBD1. From germline, CDR1 is MNHEY and CDR2 SVGAGI. The J segment lost 2 bases and the V segment lost 6 bases, leaving 4 bases of the junction unmatched. CDR3 size: 15 residues. The CDR3 protein is CASSTTGGPYNEQFF. CDR3 DNA: TGTGCCAGCAGCACGACAGGGGGCCCCTACAATGAGCAGTTCTTC.

This clone has more than one count but fewer than ten. The J gene is TRBJ1-2, the V gene TRBV25-1; weak D call: TRBD1 (6 bases). CDR1 and CDR2 from the germline V gene are MGHDK and SYGVNS. Trimming pared 6 bases from V and 7 bases from J, leaving 21 bases between. The CDR3 loop spans 15 amino acids. CDR3 bases: TGTGCCAGCAGATCCCGGGGGGCTGGATCCGGTGGCTACACCTTC. Its translation: CASRSRGAGSGGYTF.

The genes are TRBV9 and TRBJ2-3; TRBD2 matches at 7 bases. Germline loops: CDR1 SGDLS, CDR2 YYNGEE. Germline trimming cut 0 bases from V and 2 bases from J; bases unmatched to any gene: 9. This CDR3 comprises 17 residues. CDR3 in amino acids: CASSVGEAGVTTDTQYF. The CDR3 region has the DNA TGTGCCAGCAGCGTAGGGGAGGCGGGGGTTACCACAGATACGCAGTATTTT. Based on the CDR3 plus reference TRBV9 and TRBJ2-3, the full variable domain is DSGVTQTPKHLITATGQRVTLRCSPRSGDLSVYWYQQSLDQGLQFLIQYYNGEERAKGNILERFSAQQFPDLHSELNLSSLELGDSALYFCASSVGEAGVTTDTQYFGPGTRLTVL.

The chain employs TRBV10-3 and TRBJ2-1, with TRBD2 as a possible D gene (5 bases). Germline V gene sequence: CDR1 ENHRY, CDR2 SYGVKD. This CDR3 region has 13 residues. V dropped 7 bases and J dropped 9 bases, with 16 bases sitting between them. CDR3 in amino acids: CAITEGRTGEQFF. The CDR3 DNA follows: TGTGCCATCACCGAGGGTCGAACGGGTGAGCAGTTCTTC.

This clone has a single count. The J gene is TRBJ2-7, the V gene TRBV6-1; 9 bases align to TRBD1. In germline, CDR1 is MNHNS, CDR2 SASEGT. This CDR3 is built from 13 residues. J gave up 7 bases and V 10 bases, and 11 bases lay outside the gene matches. As DNA, the CDR3 is TGTGCCACTATTGGGACAGGGTATGGGGAGCAGTACTTC. Residues: CATIGTGYGEQYF.

The chain employs TRBV7-9 and TRBJ1-3; the D is unclear. CDR1 and CDR2 (germline): SEHNR, FQNEAQ (reference sequence). V lost 1 base and J lost 7, with 11 bases in between. The CDR3 length is 14 residues. In DNA form, the CDR3 reads TGTGCCAGCAGCTTAGGGCCCGTGGGCAACACCATATATTTT. It specifies CASSLGPVGNTIYF.

This sequence joins TRBV15 and TRBJ2-4; a weak D match, TRBD1 (6 bases). The CDR3 runs 17 residues. Germline CDR1 LNHNV, CDR2 YYDKDF (reference sequence). V dropped 5 bases and J dropped 4 bases, with 21 bases sitting between them. The CDR3 region is CATSPRKARGSKNIQYF. In DNA, the CDR3 is TGTGCCACCAGCCCCCGGAAGGCAAGGGGGAGTAAAAACATTCAGTACTTC. The full variable domain, its missing parts supplied by reference TRBV15 and TRBJ2-4, is DAMVIQNPRYQVTQFGKPVTLSCSQTLNHNVMYWYQQKSSQAPKLLFHYYDKDFNNEADTPDNFQSRRPNTSFCFLDIRSPGLGDTAMYLCATSPRKARGSKNIQYFGAGTRLSVL.

The V gene is TRBV5-6, the J gene TRBJ2-7; D gene unclear. Germline values: CDR1 SGHDT, CDR2 YYEEEE. This CDR3 is 16 amino acids long. Trimming took 6 bases from V and 3 from J, leaving 22 bases between them. CDR3 coding DNA: TGTGCCAGCAACCGGTTTGACTCCCACCTTTACTACGAGCAGTACTTC. Amino acids: CASNRFDSHLYYEQYF.

The chain employs TRBV5-8 and TRBJ2-2, with D unresolved. Germline CDR1 reads SGHTS; CDR2 reads YDEGEE. The CDR3 is 13 residues long. V shed 2 bases and J shed 5 bases, with 7 bases lying between them. The CDR3 loop reads CASSFRRTGELFF. The CDR3 coding sequence is TGTGCCAGCAGCTTTAGGAGAACCGGGGAGCTGTTTTTT.

The chain couples TRBV18 to TRBJ1-2; 10 positions agree with TRBD1. The CDR3 runs 13 residues. J was trimmed by 9 bases and V by 6 bases; bases with no gene match: 7. Per germline, CDR1 KGHSH and CDR2 LQKENI. The CDR3 spells CASSPGQGPRYTF. The CDR3 nucleotides are TGTGCCAGCTCCCCGGGACAGGGGCCTCGCTACACCTTC.

A single count supports this clone. The chain carries TRBV25-1 and TRBJ1-4, with 9 bases matching TRBD1. CDR1 MGHDK and CDR2 SYGVNS come from the germline V gene. This CDR3 spans 14 amino acids. V shed 5 bases and J 6 bases; nucleotides not matched to a gene: 4. The CDR3 nucleotides read TGTGCCAGCAGTTTTGGACAGGGGTATGAAAAACTGTTTTTT. Protein: CASSFGQGYEKLFF. The complete variable domain, with remaining parts taken from reference TRBV25-1 and TRBJ1-4, reads EADIYQTPRYLVIGTGKKITLECSQTMGHDKMYWYQQDPGMELHLIHYSYGVNSTEKGDLSSESTVSRIRTEHFPLTLESARPSHTSQYLCASSFGQGYEKLFFGSGTQLSVL.

V usage is TRBV4-1 and J usage is TRBJ1-5, with D possibly TRBD1 on 5 matching bases. CDR1 and CDR2 (germline): MGHRA, YSYEKL. This CDR3 spans 15 amino acids. Trimming took 1 base from V and 5 from J, leaving 12 bases between them. CDR3 in DNA: TGCGCCAGCAGCCAAGTCCAAACAGGAGATCAGCCCCAGCATTTT. It encodes CASSQVQTGDQPQHF.

In its sample, this clone was seen a few times. The chain is built from TRBV2 and TRBJ2-7; D is ambiguous. CDR3 length: 12 residues. Trimming stripped 4 bases from V and 7 bases from J, with 11 bases between. CDR1 and CDR2 from the germline V gene are SNHLY and FYNNEI. This chain's CDR3 is CASSGRVWEQYF. The CDR3 DNA is TGTGCCAGCAGTGGGAGAGTCTGGGAGCAGTACTTC. Full variable domain (outside the CDR3, taken from reference TRBV2 and TRBJ2-7): EPEVTQTPSHQVTQMGQEVILRCVPISNHLYFYWYRQILGQKVEFLVSFYNNEISEKSEIFDDQFSVERPDGSNFTLKIRSTKLEDSAMYFCASSGRVWEQYFGPGTRLTVT.

The chain carries TRBV15 and TRBJ2-7, with TRBD2 matching 11 bases. The germline CDR1 and CDR2 sequences are LNHNV and YYDKDF (reference sequence). This CDR3 region has 17 residues. V lost 0 bases, J lost 0 bases, and 4 bases stayed unmatched. CDR3 bases: TGTGCCACCAGCAGAGAGAGACTAGCGGGGAGCTCCTACGAGCAGTACTTC. Translation gives CATSRERLAGSSYEQYF.

CDR3 sequence reads: CAISPGQGGDQPQHF. Written as DNA, the CDR3 is TGTGCCATCAGCCCGGGTCAGGGAGGAGATCAGCCCCAGCATTTT. The V gene is TRBV10-3, the J gene TRBJ1-5, with D possibly TRBD1 on 5 matching bases. This CDR3 is 15 amino acids long. From germline, CDR1 is ENHRY and CDR2 SYGVKD. V shed 6 bases and J shed 5 bases, with 17 bases lying between them.

The rearrangement uses TRBV9 and TRBJ1-1; 10 bases match TRBD1. J lost 10 bases, V lost 0 bases, and 12 bases had no gene match. Germline V gene sequence: CDR1 SGDLS, CDR2 YYNGEE. The CDR3 covers 16 residues. The CDR3 DNA is TGTGCCAGCAGCGTAGCTGAGTTGTGGGGGACAGGGGTAGCTTTCTTT. Translating it yields CASSVAELWGTGVAFF.

V is TRBV9 and J is TRBJ2-1; 7 bases are a match to TRBD1. The CDR3 runs to 13 residues. Germline CDR1 reads SGDLS; CDR2 reads YYNGEE. V shed 3 bases, J shed 5 bases, and the junction held 2 bases outside the gene matches. The CDR3 sequence: CASSGTGDNEQFF. DNA of the CDR3: TGTGCCAGCAGCGGGACAGGTGACAATGAGCAGTTCTTC. Full variable domain (rest looked up from reference TRBV9 and TRBJ2-1): DSGVTQTPKHLITATGQRVTLRCSPRSGDLSVYWYQQSLDQGLQFLIQYYNGEERAKGNILERFSAQQFPDLHSELNLSSLELGDSALYFCASSGTGDNEQFFGPGTRLTVL.

CDR3: CASRRGGIQETQYF. The CDR3 region has the DNA TGTGCCAGCAGAAGGGGCGGAATCCAAGAGACCCAGTACTTC. The chain joins TRBV6-5 to TRBJ2-5, with D perhaps matching TRBD1 (5 bases). V was trimmed by 6 bases and J by 1 base, leaving 12 bases between them. The CDR3 consists of 14 residues. Germline assignment: CDR1 MNHEY and CDR2 SVGAGI.